This T cell receptor beta chain comes out of a study of regulatory T cells in long-lasting Graves disease. As for the study in general: Persistent Graves' disease denoted over 5 years of antithyroid drugs plus positive TSH receptor antibodies.

Study findings and constraints: TCR diversity in persistent Graves' patients was below that of newly diagnosed ones.

As to this clonotype: Its matching antigen is unknown.

Time point indicated: persistent/refractory GD, antithyroid drugs over 5 years with positive TRAb. The TCR library used RNA extracted from PBMCs. Patients came from an endocrinology department in Xi'an, China. Both iRepertoire HTBI primers and Arm-PCR of CDR3 regions were used to build the TCR beta libraries. In TCRdb, the multiplex PCR reads were re-called with MiXCR into one record per CDR3 protein. The sample lists 650,000 to 850,000 distinct CDR3 sequences, 25% to 35% seen once, with about two fifths in the top ten. Trimming left V 3 bases short and J 6 bases short, with 14 bases between. The CDR3 runs to 14 residues. CDR1 and CDR2 (germline): SEHNR, FQNEAQ (reference sequence).

The rearrangement uses TRBV7-9 and TRBJ1-2, with a tentative D call TRBD1 (5 bases). This clonotype was obtained from a female donor with Graves disease. The sequencing here drew on peripheral blood mononuclear cells (PBMCs), taken when the disease was refractory, from a patient treated with antithyroid drugs. DNA of the CDR3: TGTGCCAGCAGCTTGTCTGTGACAGCGGATGGCTACACCTTC. Encoded protein: CASSLSVTADGYTF.